The source of this T cell receptor (beta chain) is a study of CXCR3-negative and CXCR3-positive naive CD8 T cells. Whole-study findings and limits: Freshly isolated PBMCs were used in most assays, given partial CXCR3 loss after freezing. Greater hydrophobicity was found in TRB CDR3s of CXCR3-positive naive cells than of CXCR3-negative naive cells.

Note on this clonotype: Its antigen is as yet unknown.

The study made its TRB cDNA libraries by 5' RACE, adding UMI labels. TCRdb re-called the 5' RACE reads; one entry per CDR3 protein, DNA not given. This listing includes some 130,000 distinct CDR3 sequences. CDR1 is LNHDA and CDR2 is SQIVND in the germline V gene (reference sequence). The CDR3 consists of 13 residues. This clonotype was sampled from a human donor in good health. Some clones in this sample may be carry-over from other donors' samples. The sequenced sample was naive CXCR3+ CD8+ T cells from blood. The subset: CD45RO-CCR7+CD27+CD95- naive CD8+ T cells expressing CXCR3 (TNR3+). The V and J genes are TRBV19 and TRBJ2-2; TCRdb gives TRBD1 as the D gene, but with no DNA this cannot be confirmed. The CDR3 here is CATTRAGAQELFF.